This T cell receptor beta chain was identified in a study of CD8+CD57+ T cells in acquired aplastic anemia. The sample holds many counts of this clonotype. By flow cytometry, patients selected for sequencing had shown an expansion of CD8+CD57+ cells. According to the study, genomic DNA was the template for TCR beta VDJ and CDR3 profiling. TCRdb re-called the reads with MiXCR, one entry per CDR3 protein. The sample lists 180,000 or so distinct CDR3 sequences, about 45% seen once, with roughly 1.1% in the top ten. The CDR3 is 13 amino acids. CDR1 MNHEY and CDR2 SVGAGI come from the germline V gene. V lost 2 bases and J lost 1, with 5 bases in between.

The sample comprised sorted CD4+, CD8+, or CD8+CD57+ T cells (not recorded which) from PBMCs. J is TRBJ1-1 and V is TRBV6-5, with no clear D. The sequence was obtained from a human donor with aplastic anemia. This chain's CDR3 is CASSYLGNTEAFF. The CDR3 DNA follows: TGTGCCAGCAGTTACCTGGGGAACACTGAAGCTTTCTTT.